The 17 T cell receptor beta chains below all came from one sample that was sequenced in a study of Ad26.COV2.S vaccination and SARS-CoV-2 variants. Only in-frame clones appear in the TCRdb table, and some are missing; sequencing was by immunoSEQ multiplex PCR. The repertoire has 350,000 to 450,000 clones, 70% to 90% of them found once; the top ten carry under 2%. Indicated treatment: 19 received Ad26.COV2.S at low or high dose, single or two shots; 5 received placebo; per-sample allocation not given. Sampling took place 63 days after the first vaccine or placebo injection. The input for sequencing was peripheral blood, taken in a trial of Ad26.COV2.S vaccine versus placebo. Every receptor here comes from a person between 18 and 65 years old who received the Ad26.COV2.S COVID-19 vaccine or a placebo.

In nucleotides, the CDR3 is TGTGCCAGCAGCCTAAACACGGGACTTCTGTTGGGGGAGCTGTTTTTT. Amino acids: CASSLNTGLLLGELFF. The chain couples TRBV9 to TRBJ2-2; weak D call: TRBD2 (6 bases). Per germline, CDR1 SGDLS and CDR2 YYNGEE. The CDR3 totals 16 residues. With 4 bases removed from V and 8 bases from J, the gap between germline ends came to 21 bases. Filled out from reference TRBV9 and TRBJ2-2, the complete variable domain reads DSGVTQTPKHLITATGQRVTLRCSPRSGDLSVYWYQQSLDQGLQFLIQYYNGEERAKGNILERFSAQQFPDLHSELNLSSLELGDSALYFCASSLNTGLLLGELFFGEGSRLTVL.

This clone showed up just a few times. V usage is TRBV11-2 and J usage is TRBJ1-1; no definite D call. V lost 5 bases and J lost 2, with 3 bases in between. CDR3 length: 11 residues. CDR1 is SGHAT, CDR2 FQNNGV, per germline. Here the CDR3 reads CASSPNTEAFF. The CDR3 DNA follows: TGTGCCAGCAGCCCCAACACTGAAGCTTTCTTT.

The chain recombines TRBV7-2 with TRBJ1-1; 10 positions agree with TRBD1. Unmatched junction bases numbered 1, after V lost 0 bases and J lost 0 bases. CDR3 size: 16 residues. CDR1 is SGHTA, CDR2 FQGNSA, per germline. The CDR3 DNA follows: TGTGCCAGCAGCTTAGCGGGGACAGGGGTGAACACTGAAGCTTTCTTT. Encoded protein: CASSLAGTGVNTEAFF. Looking up the rest from reference TRBV7-2 and TRBJ1-1 gives the full variable domain: GAGVSQSPSNKVTEKGKDVELRCDPISGHTALYWYRQSLGQGLEFLIYFQGNSAPDKSGLPSDRFSAERTGGSVSTLTIQRTQQEDSAVYLCASSLAGTGVNTEAFFGQGTRLTVV.

J is TRBJ2-2 and V is TRBV3-1 (or the pseudogene TRBV3-2); TRBD2 aligns across 9 bases. Germline V gene sequence: CDR1 LGHDT, CDR2 YNNKEL (reference sequence). The CDR3 has 20 amino acids. J gave up 0 bases and V 2 bases, and 13 bases lay outside the gene matches. The CDR3 sequence is CASSQTRYSRLAANTGELFF. CDR3 DNA: TGTGCCAGCAGCCAAACCCGGTATTCGAGACTAGCGGCGAACACCGGGGAGCTGTTTTTT.

The rearrangement joins TRBV13 to TRBJ2-7; 7 bases line up with TRBD1. With V trimmed by 0 bases and J by 11 bases, 7 bases remained unmatched. This CDR3 contains 13 residues. CDR1 and CDR2 from the germline V gene are PRHDT and FYEKMQ (reference sequence). The CDR3 region has the DNA TGTGCCAGCAGCTTAGGCACGGGACAGCCAGAGTACTTC. Translating it yields CASSLGTGQPEYF.

The chain couples TRBV9 to TRBJ1-3; TRBD1 might be the D (6 bases). Trimming removed 0 bases at V and 4 bases at J, with 8 bases between. This CDR3 is 14 amino acids long. Germline CDR1 SGDLS, CDR2 YYNGEE. The CDR3 sequence: CASSVGQGGNTIYF. Here the CDR3 DNA reads TGTGCCAGCAGCGTAGGGCAGGGGGGAAACACCATATATTTT.

The CDR3 sequence: CASSLVGAEAFF. The DNA of the CDR3 is TGTGCCAGCAGTCTCGTCGGCGCTGAAGCTTTCTTT. The J gene is TRBJ1-1, the V gene TRBV27, with no clear D. The CDR3 length is 12 residues. Per germline, CDR1 MNHEY and CDR2 SMNVEV (reference sequence). Trimming stripped 5 bases from V and 6 bases from J, with 10 bases between.

V usage is TRBV2 and J usage is TRBJ2-1, with 9 nucleotides matching TRBD1. The germline gives CDR1 SNHLY, CDR2 FYNNEI. V lost 10 bases, J lost 0 bases, and 1 base stayed unmatched. CDR3 length: 13 residues. The CDR3 DNA reads as TGTGCCACGGGACAGGGCTCCTACAATGAGCAGTTCTTC. This codes for CATGQGSYNEQFF. The full variable domain, rest sourced from reference TRBV2 and TRBJ2-1, is EPEVTQTPSHQVTQMGQEVILRCVPISNHLYFYWYRQILGQKVEFLVSFYNNEISEKSEIFDDQFSVERPDGSNFTLKIRSTKLEDSAMYFCATGQGSYNEQFFGPGTRLTVL.

In its sample, this clone was seen many times. The chain carries TRBV5-1 and TRBJ1-1, with D possibly TRBD1 on 6 matching bases. The CDR3 length is 19 residues. Trimming stripped 4 bases from V and 0 bases from J, with 25 bases between. Germline V gene data show CDR1 as SGHRS and CDR2 as YFSETQ. CDR3 sequence reads: CASSLTGRLRGSMNTEAFF. CDR3 sequence (DNA): TGCGCCAGCAGCCTTACCGGGCGTCTCAGGGGATCTATGAACACTGAAGCTTTCTTT.

The rearrangement joins TRBV9 to TRBJ2-5; perhaps D is TRBD1 or TRBD2 (6 bases each). Germline lookup yields CDR1 SGDLS and CDR2 YYNGEE. The CDR3 loop spans 15 amino acids. V was trimmed by 4 bases and J by 1 base, leaving 14 bases between them. CDR3 amino acids: CASSRRWGAQETQYF. CDR3 sequence (DNA): TGTGCCAGCAGCCGTAGGTGGGGGGCCCAAGAGACCCAGTACTTC.

The chain links TRBV5-1 to TRBJ1-4; no definite D call. Germline loops: CDR1 SGHRS, CDR2 YFSETQ. This CDR3 comprises 13 residues. Trimming removed 0 bases from V and 8 bases from J, with 8 bases in between. CDR3 sequence (DNA): TGCGCCAGCAGCTTGGCGGGGAAGGAAAAACTGTTTTTT. It codes for CASSLAGKEKLFF.

V usage is TRBV15 and J usage is TRBJ2-5; the match to TRBD2 covers 8 bases. With 5 bases clipped from V and 7 bases from J, the junction kept 6 bases outside the gene matches. This CDR3 is built from 13 residues. Germline assignment: CDR1 LNHNV and CDR2 YYDKDF (reference sequence). The CDR3 loop reads CATSVAGGGTQYF. CDR3 nucleotide sequence: TGTGCCACCAGCGTAGCCGGGGGGGGGACCCAGTACTTC.

In DNA, the CDR3 is TGTGCCAGCAGTTTATACCCGACGGGAGATACGCAGTATTTT. This gives the protein CASSLYPTGDTQYF. The chain employs TRBV28 and TRBJ2-3; D unresolved. The CDR3 contains 14 residues. Germline V gene sequence: CDR1 MDHEN, CDR2 SYDVKM. V was pared by 1 base and J by 5 bases, with 10 bases between.

The chain is built from TRBV2 and TRBJ1-2; 7 nucleotides match TRBD1. The length of the CDR3 is 14 residues. Germline V CDR1 and CDR2: SNHLY, FYNNEI. J lost 3 bases, V lost 4 bases, and 5 bases had no gene match. The CDR3 nucleotides read TGTGCCAGCAGTGTGGACAGGCGGGACTATGGCTACACCTTC. It yields the protein CASSVDRRDYGYTF.

The V and J genes are TRBV6-6 and TRBJ2-7, with TRBD1 matching over 8 bases. The ends lost 2 bases at V and 6 bases at J; junction bases unmatched: 9. This CDR3 has 15 amino acids. Germline CDR1 and CDR2: MNHNY and SVGAGI (reference sequence). The CDR3 nucleotides read TGTGCCAGCAGTTACCACGGACAGGGCGCTGGCGAGCAGTACTTC. The encoded protein is CASSYHGQGAGEQYF.

In DNA, the CDR3 is TGTGCCAGTAGTATAGTGATAGCGGGAGGACAGACCCAGTACTTC. It encodes CASSIVIAGGQTQYF. The chain is built from TRBV19 and TRBJ2-5; TRBD2 matches 10 bases. In germline, CDR1 is LNHDA, CDR2 SQIVND (reference sequence). This CDR3 spans 15 amino acids. After removal of 1 base from V and 6 bases from J, the junction contained 5 bases not matched to a gene.

The V and J genes are TRBV19 and TRBJ2-1, with 8 positions matching TRBD2. The CDR3 contains 15 residues. V was clipped by 7 bases and J by 0 bases; unmatched bases: 5. Germline CDR1 LNHDA, CDR2 SQIVND (reference sequence). For the CDR3, the DNA is TGTGCCAGTAACCGGGGGGGGAGCTCCTACAATGAGCAGTTCTTC. Encoded protein: CASNRGGSSYNEQFF.